This T cell receptor (beta chain) was retrieved from a study of OX40 agonist ivuxolimab in advanced cancers. Study-level background: Every patient in dose escalation had hepatocellular carcinoma, melanoma, renal cell or head and neck cancer. General study results and limits: Expanded clones belonging to CD8+ T cells outnumbered, on average, those of CD4+.

CDR3 length: 16 amino acids. From germline, CDR1 is MNHEY and CDR2 SMNVEV (reference sequence). Trimming stripped 5 bases from V and 4 bases from J, with 20 bases between. Data came from immunoSEQ multiplex PCR; TCRdb stores just in-frame clones and leaves some out. The table records about 20,000 clones, under 90% of them present only once. A remark on this clone: Its antigen is currently unknown.

This receptor was identified in an adult with an advanced solid tumor such as melanoma, head and neck, liver or kidney cancer. Material: CD4+ or CD8+ T cells sorted from blood, obtained in a trial of the OX40 agonist ivuxolimab. The chain employs TRBV27 and TRBJ1-2; D gene ambiguous. The CDR3 here is CASSPSLQDTIYGYTF. Here the CDR3 DNA reads TGTGCCAGCAGTCCCTCCCTTCAGGATACAATCTATGGCTACACCTTC.